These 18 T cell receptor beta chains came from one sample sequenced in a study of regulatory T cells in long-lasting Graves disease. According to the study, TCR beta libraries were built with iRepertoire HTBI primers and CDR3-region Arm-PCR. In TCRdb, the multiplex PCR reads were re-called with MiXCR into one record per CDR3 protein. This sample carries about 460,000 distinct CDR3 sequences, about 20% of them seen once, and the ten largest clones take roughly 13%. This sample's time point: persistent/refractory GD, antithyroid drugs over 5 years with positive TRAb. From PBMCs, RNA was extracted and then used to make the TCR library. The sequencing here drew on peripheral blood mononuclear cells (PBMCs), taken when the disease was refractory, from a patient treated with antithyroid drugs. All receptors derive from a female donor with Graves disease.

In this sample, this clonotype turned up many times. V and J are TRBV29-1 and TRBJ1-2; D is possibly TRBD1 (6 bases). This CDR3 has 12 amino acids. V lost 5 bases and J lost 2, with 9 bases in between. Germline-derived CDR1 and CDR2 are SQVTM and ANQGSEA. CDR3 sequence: CSVLQGNYGYTF. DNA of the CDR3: TGCAGCGTTTTACAGGGCAACTATGGCTACACCTTC. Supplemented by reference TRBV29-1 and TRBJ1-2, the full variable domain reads SAVISQKPSRDICQRGTSLTIQCQVDSQVTMMFWYRQQPGQSLTLIATANQGSEATYESGFVIDKFPISRPNLTFSTLTVSNMSPEDSSIYLCSVLQGNYGYTFGSGTRLTVV.

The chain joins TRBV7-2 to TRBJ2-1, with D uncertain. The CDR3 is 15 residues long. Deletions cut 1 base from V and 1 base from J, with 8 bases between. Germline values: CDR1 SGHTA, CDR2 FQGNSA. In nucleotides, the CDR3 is TGTGCCAGCAGCTTAGAAGCGCGGTCCTACAATGAGCAGTTCTTC. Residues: CASSLEARSYNEQFF.

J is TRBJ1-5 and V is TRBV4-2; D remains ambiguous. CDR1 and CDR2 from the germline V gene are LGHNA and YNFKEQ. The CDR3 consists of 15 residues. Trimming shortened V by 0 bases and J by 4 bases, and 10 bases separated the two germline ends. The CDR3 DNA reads TGTGCCAGCAGCCAAGATTCCGCGGGAAATCAGCCCCAGCATTTT. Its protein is CASSQDSAGNQPQHF.

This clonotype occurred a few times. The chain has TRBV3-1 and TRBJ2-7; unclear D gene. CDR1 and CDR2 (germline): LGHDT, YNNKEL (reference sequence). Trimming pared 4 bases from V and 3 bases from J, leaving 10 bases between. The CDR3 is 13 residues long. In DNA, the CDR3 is TGTGCCAGCAGCCGAAACGGCAACTACGAGCAGTACTTC. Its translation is CASSRNGNYEQYF.

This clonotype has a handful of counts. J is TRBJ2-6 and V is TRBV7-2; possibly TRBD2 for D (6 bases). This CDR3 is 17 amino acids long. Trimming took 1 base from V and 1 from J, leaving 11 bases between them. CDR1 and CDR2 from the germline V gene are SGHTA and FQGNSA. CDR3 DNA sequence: TGTGCCAGCAGCTTAGGGAGGGACCATTCTGGGGCCAACGTCCTGACTTTC. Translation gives CASSLGRDHSGANVLTF. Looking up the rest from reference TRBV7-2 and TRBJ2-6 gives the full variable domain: GAGVSQSPSNKVTEKGKDVELRCDPISGHTALYWYRQSLGQGLEFLIYFQGNSAPDKSGLPSDRFSAERTGGSVSTLTIQRTQQEDSAVYLCASSLGRDHSGANVLTFGAGSRLTVL.

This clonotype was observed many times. The CDR3 DNA reads as TGTGCCAGCAAGCGGGAGTACGAGCAGTACTTC. This translates into CASKREYEQYF. The chain joins TRBV2 to TRBJ2-7, with 8 positions matching TRBD2. Trimming cost V 7 bases and J 4 bases; bases outside gene matches: 0. Germline CDR1 is SNHLY and CDR2 is FYNNEI. This CDR3 is built from 11 residues.

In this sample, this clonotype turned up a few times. CDR3 coding DNA: TGTGCCATCAGAGGGGGGGGCTTCACTAGCGGACTCACAGATACGCAGTATTTT. This codes for CAIRGGGFTSGLTDTQYF. This chain connects TRBV10-3 to TRBJ2-3; 8 bases line up with TRBD2. V lost 6 bases, J lost 2 bases, and 16 bases stayed unmatched. Germline CDR1 reads ENHRY; CDR2 reads SYGVKD. CDR3 length: 18 amino acids.

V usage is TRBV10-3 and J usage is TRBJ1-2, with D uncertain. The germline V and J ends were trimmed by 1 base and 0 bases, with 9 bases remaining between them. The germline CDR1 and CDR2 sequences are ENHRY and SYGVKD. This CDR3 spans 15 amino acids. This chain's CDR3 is CAISEFLDANYGYTF. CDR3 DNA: TGTGCCATCAGTGAGTTCCTAGATGCTAACTATGGCTACACCTTC.

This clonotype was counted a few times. CDR3 region: CATRPPRFTGELFF. In nucleotides, the CDR3 is TGTGCCACCCGACCCCCCAGATTCACCGGGGAGCTGTTTTTT. The chain joins TRBV19 to TRBJ2-2; no clear D. This CDR3 has 14 residues. CDR1 LNHDA and CDR2 SQIVND come from the germline V gene (reference sequence). The V end lost 10 bases, the J end lost 4 bases, and 16 bases lay between the germline ends.

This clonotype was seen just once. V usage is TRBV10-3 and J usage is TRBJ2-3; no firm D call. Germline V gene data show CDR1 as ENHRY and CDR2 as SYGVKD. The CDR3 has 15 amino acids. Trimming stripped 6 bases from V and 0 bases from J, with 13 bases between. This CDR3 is CAIRGNTPSTDTQYF. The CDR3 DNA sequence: TGTGCCATCAGAGGAAATACTCCTAGCACAGATACGCAGTATTTT.

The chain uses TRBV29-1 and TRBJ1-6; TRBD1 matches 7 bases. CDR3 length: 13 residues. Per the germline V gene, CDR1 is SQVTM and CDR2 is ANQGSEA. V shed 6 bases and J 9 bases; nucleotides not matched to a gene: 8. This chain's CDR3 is CSVGDSEVSPLHF. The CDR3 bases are TGCAGCGTGGGGGACAGCGAAGTTTCACCCCTCCACTTT. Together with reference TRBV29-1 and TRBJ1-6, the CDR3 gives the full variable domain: SAVISQKPSRDICQRGTSLTIQCQVDSQVTMMFWYRQQPGQSLTLIATANQGSEATYESGFVIDKFPISRPNLTFSTLTVSNMSPEDSSIYLCSVGDSEVSPLHFGNGTRLTVT.

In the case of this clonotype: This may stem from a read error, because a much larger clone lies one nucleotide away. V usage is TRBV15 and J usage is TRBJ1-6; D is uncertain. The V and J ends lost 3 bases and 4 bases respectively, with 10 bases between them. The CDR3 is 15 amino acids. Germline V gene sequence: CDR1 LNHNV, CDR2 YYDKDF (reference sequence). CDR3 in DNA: TGTGCCACCAGCAGCAGAGTGACTTATAATTCACCCCTCCACTTT. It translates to CATSSRVTYNSPLHF.

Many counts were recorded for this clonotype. The CDR3 coding sequence is TGTGCCAGCACCCCCCGGAGGGGGCTCAATAATTCACCCCTCCACTTT. Its protein is CASTPRRGLNNSPLHF. The gene calls are TRBV28 and TRBJ1-6; TRBD1 matches 7 bases. Germline trimming cut 7 bases from V and 5 bases from J; bases unmatched to any gene: 11. Germline CDR1 is MDHEN and CDR2 is SYDVKM. The CDR3 loop spans 16 amino acids.

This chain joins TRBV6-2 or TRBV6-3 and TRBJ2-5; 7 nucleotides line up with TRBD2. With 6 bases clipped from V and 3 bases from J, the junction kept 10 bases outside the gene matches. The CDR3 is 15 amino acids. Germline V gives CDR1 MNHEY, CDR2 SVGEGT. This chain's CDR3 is CASRDEREMEETQYF. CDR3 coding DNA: TGTGCCAGCAGGGACGAGCGGGAAATGGAAGAGACCCAGTACTTC.

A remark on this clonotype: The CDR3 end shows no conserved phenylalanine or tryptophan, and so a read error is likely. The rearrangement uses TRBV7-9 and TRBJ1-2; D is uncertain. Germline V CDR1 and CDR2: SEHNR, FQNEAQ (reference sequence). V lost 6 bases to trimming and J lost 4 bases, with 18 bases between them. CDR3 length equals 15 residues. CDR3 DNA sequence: TGTGCCAGCAGTCCAGCGGTCGGGGTCGGCTATGGCTACACCCTC. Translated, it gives CASSPAVGVGYGYTL.

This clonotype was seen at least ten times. The CDR3 loop reads CASSWDRGWEKLFF. The CDR3 nucleotides read TGTGCCAGCAGCTGGGACAGGGGTTGGGAAAAACTGTTTTTT. This sequence joins TRBV12-3 or TRBV12-4 and TRBJ1-4; 10 bases line up with TRBD1. V gave up 6 bases and J gave up 8 bases; unmatched junction bases: 6. The CDR3 loop spans 14 amino acids.

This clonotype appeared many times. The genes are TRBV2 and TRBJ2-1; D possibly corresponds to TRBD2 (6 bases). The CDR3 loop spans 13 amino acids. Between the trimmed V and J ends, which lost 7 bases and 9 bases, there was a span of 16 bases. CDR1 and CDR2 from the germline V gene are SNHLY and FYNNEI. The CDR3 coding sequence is TGTGCCAGCACCCCCATCGGGGGAGGTGAGCAGTTCTTC. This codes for CASTPIGGGEQFF. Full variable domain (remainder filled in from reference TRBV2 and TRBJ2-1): EPEVTQTPSHQVTQMGQEVILRCVPISNHLYFYWYRQILGQKVEFLVSFYNNEISEKSEIFDDQFSVERPDGSNFTLKIRSTKLEDSAMYFCASTPIGGGEQFFGPGTRLTVL.

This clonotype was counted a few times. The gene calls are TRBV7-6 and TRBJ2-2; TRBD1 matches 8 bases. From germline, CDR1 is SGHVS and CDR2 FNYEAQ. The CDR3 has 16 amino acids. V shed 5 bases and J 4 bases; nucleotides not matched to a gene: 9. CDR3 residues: CASSPIRGQGTGELFF. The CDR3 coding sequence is TGTGCCAGCAGCCCTATCAGGGGGCAAGGCACCGGGGAGCTGTTTTTT.